The 7 T cell receptor beta chains given below trace back to one sample, sequenced in a study of cytomegalovirus exposure and HLA in healthy donors. Researchers ran the PCR with 60 Vbeta and 13 Jbeta primers. Clones were sequenced by immunoSEQ multiplex PCR, and TCRdb holds only the in-frame ones, with some missing. The sample yields 95,000 to 110,000 clones, more than 75% seen once. Sequencing was done on a sample of PBMCs. The receptors derive from a woman aged 18 to 35 in good health and CMV-seropositive.

This clone showed up just a few times. The gene calls are TRBV27 and TRBJ1-1; no reliable D call. Trimming pared 0 bases from V and 4 bases from J, leaving 6 bases between. The length of the CDR3 is 13 residues. Germline V gene lookup returns CDR1 MNHEY and CDR2 SMNVEV (reference sequence). The CDR3 sequence is CASSLSLVTEAFF. CDR3 DNA: TGTGCCAGCAGTTTATCTCTCGTCACTGAAGCTTTCTTT.

Only a few counts were recorded for this clone. The genes are TRBV11-1 and TRBJ1-2; D unresolved. V lost 6 bases to trimming and J lost 0 bases, with 14 bases between them. The germline CDR1 and CDR2 sequences are SGHAT and FQDESV (reference sequence). CDR3 size: 15 residues. In nucleotides, the CDR3 is TGTGCCAGCAGACCCGCTCGGTCATCTAACTATGGCTACACCTTC. It yields the protein CASRPARSSNYGYTF.

The chain recombines TRBV7-6 with TRBJ2-7; 11 nucleotides agree with TRBD2. Trimming removed 0 bases from V and 2 bases from J; junction bases left unmatched: 3. The CDR3 runs 16 residues. Germline V CDR1 and CDR2: SGHVS, FNYEAQ. CDR3 region: CASSLASTSGAYEQYF. In DNA form, the CDR3 reads TGTGCCAGCAGCTTAGCCTCGACTAGCGGGGCCTACGAGCAGTACTTC. Drawing the rest from reference TRBV7-6 and TRBJ2-7, the complete variable domain is GAGVSQSPRYKVTKRGQDVALRCDPISGHVSLYWYRQALGQGPEFLTYFNYEAQQDKSGLPNDRFSAERPEGSISTLTIQRTEQRDSAMYRCASSLASTSGAYEQYFGPGTRLTVT.

The chain employs TRBV2 and TRBJ2-3; D perhaps matches TRBD1 (6 bases). Germline assignment: CDR1 SNHLY and CDR2 FYNNEI. V was trimmed by 11 bases and J by 4 bases, leaving 19 bases between them. The CDR3 length is 14 residues. The CDR3 protein is CALLAQGRADTQYF. The CDR3 DNA sequence: TGTGCCCTCCTGGCACAGGGAAGAGCAGATACGCAGTATTTT. Complete variable domain (other parts from reference TRBV2 and TRBJ2-3): EPEVTQTPSHQVTQMGQEVILRCVPISNHLYFYWYRQILGQKVEFLVSFYNNEISEKSEIFDDQFSVERPDGSNFTLKIRSTKLEDSAMYFCALLAQGRADTQYFGPGTRLTVL.

V usage is TRBV5-1 and J usage is TRBJ1-1, with D possibly matching TRBD1 (5 bases). V was clipped by 1 base and J by 5 bases, with 15 bases between them. Per germline, CDR1 SGHRS and CDR2 YFSETQ. There are 15 residues in the CDR3. This chain's CDR3 is CASSLYGGGGTEAFF. For the CDR3, the DNA is TGCGCCAGCAGCTTGTATGGGGGGGGAGGGACTGAAGCTTTCTTT. Filled out from reference TRBV5-1 and TRBJ1-1, the complete variable domain reads KAGVTQTPRYLIKTRGQQVTLSCSPISGHRSVSWYQQTPGQGLQFLFEYFSETQRNKGNFPGRFSGRQFSNSRSEMNVSTLELGDSALYLCASSLYGGGGTEAFFGQGTRLTVV.

The J gene is TRBJ2-7, the V gene TRBV15, with D possibly being TRBD1 (7 bases). Between the trimmed V and J ends, which lost 2 bases and 6 bases, there was a span of 8 bases. CDR1 and CDR2 from the germline V gene are LNHNV and YYDKDF (reference sequence). The CDR3 length is 12 residues. CDR3 DNA: TGTGCCACCAGCAGACAGGGGGGCGAGCAGTACTTC. Translated, it gives CATSRQGGEQYF.

V gene TRBV6-1 combines with J gene TRBJ1-1; D is undetermined. Germline V lookup: CDR1 MNHNS, CDR2 SASEGT. The CDR3 has 16 amino acids. Trimming pared 0 bases from V and 3 bases from J, leaving 14 bases between. In DNA, the CDR3 is TGTGCCAGCAGTGAAGCACCTCTAAACTTACACACTGAAGCTTTCTTT. Its translation is CASSEAPLNLHTEAFF.